These 19 T cell receptor beta chains originate from one sample sequenced in a study of regulatory T cells in long-lasting Graves disease. The time point here: newly diagnosed GD, antithyroid drugs for less than 3 months. After RNA was extracted from PBMCs, the TCR library was made from it. TCR beta libraries were built with iRepertoire HTBI primers and Arm-PCR of CDR3 regions. TCRdb analysed the multiplex PCR reads with MiXCR anew, one entry per CDR3 protein. This table holds hundreds of thousands of distinct CDR3 sequences, 16% found once. A further study also used this sample, focusing on T cells in Graves' hyperthyroidism and ophthalmopathy.

Sample: peripheral blood mononuclear cells (PBMCs), taken at new diagnosis, from a patient treated with antithyroid drugs. Source of these receptors: a woman aged 25 to 39 with Graves disease.

This clonotype has only a few counts. The genes are TRBV30 and TRBJ2-7; TRBD2 might be the D (6 bases). Germline V gene data show CDR1 as GTSNPN and CDR2 as SVGIG (reference sequence). Between the trimmed V and J ends, which lost 5 bases and 5 bases, there was a span of 13 bases. This CDR3 contains 12 residues. CDR3: CAWSLALNEQYF. CDR3 in DNA: TGTGCCTGGTCACTAGCTCTGAACGAGCAGTACTTC.

This clonotype was recorded many times. The chain carries TRBV28 and TRBJ2-7, with TRBD1 matching over 7 bases. Germline V CDR1 and CDR2: MDHEN, SYDVKM. The CDR3 runs to 14 residues. J was trimmed by 0 bases and V by 6 bases; bases with no gene match: 5. CDR3 region: CASRTGQSSYEQYF. The CDR3 DNA reads TGTGCCAGCAGGACGGGACAGAGCTCCTACGAGCAGTACTTC.

The chain combines TRBV13 with TRBJ1-2; D uncertain. Germline CDR1 is PRHDT and CDR2 is FYEKMQ (reference sequence). The CDR3 covers 15 residues. The germline V and J ends were trimmed by 0 bases and 7 bases, with 15 bases remaining between them. CDR3 protein: CASSLGPARGGGYTF. The CDR3 DNA reads TGTGCCAGCAGCTTAGGCCCGGCTCGGGGTGGTGGCTACACCTTC.

This clonotype was seen a handful of times. The chain couples TRBV9 to TRBJ1-2; 9 positions match TRBD1. The germline gives CDR1 SGDLS, CDR2 YYNGEE. V lost 7 bases, J lost 2 bases, and 6 bases stayed unmatched. CDR3 length: 14 amino acids. CDR3 coding DNA: TGTGCCAGCGCGGGACAGGGATCGAACTATGGCTACACCTTC. Protein sequence: CASAGQGSNYGYTF.

This chain uses TRBV7-6 with TRBJ2-7; 8 nucleotides align to TRBD2. The germline V gene has CDR1 SGHVS and CDR2 FNYEAQ. This CDR3 spans 16 amino acids. Unmatched junction bases numbered 12, after V lost 1 base and J lost 7 bases. In DNA form, the CDR3 reads TGTGCCAGCAGCTTAGGGGCTAGCGGGCCGGCTGGGGAGCAGTACTTC. Translated: CASSLGASGPAGEQYF.

This clonotype was detected only a few times. The rearrangement joins TRBV9 to TRBJ2-2; D not certain. Trimming took 0 bases from V and 7 from J, leaving 7 bases between them. Germline assignment: CDR1 SGDLS and CDR2 YYNGEE. The CDR3 is 13 residues long. The CDR3 DNA follows: TGTGCCAGCAGCGTAGAGGTTAACGGGGAGCTGTTTTTT. This translates into CASSVEVNGELFF.

This clonotype showed up many times. The chain combines TRBV28 with TRBJ1-1; D not certain. The CDR3 covers 13 residues. With 3 bases removed from V and 11 bases from J, the gap between germline ends came to 16 bases. Per germline, CDR1 MDHEN and CDR2 SYDVKM. CDR3 bases: TGTGCCAGCAGTTTGGCTGGTCCCGCAATTGCTTTCTTT. It translates to CASSLAGPAIAFF.

This clonotype was observed many times. The limits of the CDR3 on the DNA are not certain, so only TCRdb's listed CDR3 is given. The V and J genes are TRBV28 and TRBJ2-1. Germline CDR1 and CDR2: MDHEN and SYDVKM. 14 amino acids form the CDR3, both terminal residues included. The CDR3 spells CASSFLADGESQFF.

This clonotype was found a few times. The chain combines TRBV9 with TRBJ2-2, with D uncertain. V lost 3 bases, J lost 7 bases, and 13 bases lay in between. The CDR3 is made up of 14 amino acids. Germline CDR1 and CDR2: SGDLS and YYNGEE. The CDR3, as DNA: TGTGCCAGCAGCGCGGCTCAAGGGCGCGGGGAGCTGTTTTTT. Translation: CASSAAQGRGELFF.

The sample holds many counts of this clonotype. The gene calls are TRBV7-8 and TRBJ1-6; 10 bases are shared with TRBD1. The germline V gene encodes CDR1 SGHVS and CDR2 FQNEAQ. The CDR3 has 15 amino acids. The J segment lost 9 bases and the V segment lost 5 bases, leaving 7 bases of the junction unmatched. The CDR3 bases are TGTGCCAGCAGCCTTCAGGGACAGGGGAGTTCACCCCTCCACTTT. Translated, it gives CASSLQGQGSSPLHF.

This clonotype was observed a handful of times. The V gene is TRBV12-3 or TRBV12-4, the J gene TRBJ1-3, with no clear D. Trimming cost V 6 bases and J 0 bases, with 9 bases left between them. The length of the CDR3 is 14 residues. The CDR3 DNA follows: TGTGCCAGCAGGAGGGCCCACTCTGGAAACACCATATATTTT. It translates to CASRRAHSGNTIYF.

J is TRBJ2-1 and V is TRBV12-3 or TRBV12-4, with TRBD2 identical over 9 bases. V was clipped by 5 bases and J by 5 bases; unmatched bases: 10. The CDR3 is 16 residues long. In nucleotides, the CDR3 is TGTGCCAGCAGTCGGAACAGCGGGAGGATAAACAATGAGCAGTTCTTC. This translates into CASSRNSGRINNEQFF.

Ten or more counts support this clonotype. V is TRBV7-8 and J is TRBJ1-2; 7 positions match TRBD1. V lost 6 bases, J lost 9 bases, and 34 bases stayed unmatched. CDR1 and CDR2 from the germline V gene are SGHVS and FQNEAQ. The CDR3 length is 21 residues. CDR3 coding DNA: TGTGCCAGCAGACCTCATACGACCTGGACAGGTGGGGGGTTCGGACTTAGAAGCTACACCTTC. Translated, it gives CASRPHTTWTGGGFGLRSYTF.

This clonotype showed up just a few times. CDR3 in amino acids: CASSAPVYSVSGEQYF. CDR3 in DNA: TGTGCCAGCAGCGCACCTGTCTATTCCGTCTCGGGGGAGCAGTACTTC. The V call is TRBV7-8, the J call TRBJ2-7; the D gene is possibly TRBD2 (5 bases). The germline V and J ends were trimmed by 5 bases and 7 bases, with 24 bases remaining between them. CDR3 size: 16 residues. The germline V gene has CDR1 SGHVS and CDR2 FQNEAQ.

This clonotype was counted a few times. The chain is built from TRBV18 and TRBJ2-1; D unresolved. Germline V CDR1 and CDR2: KGHSH, LQKENI. The CDR3 extends over 15 amino acids. V lost 3 bases and J 0 bases, leaving 9 bases between the germline ends. The CDR3: CASSPRNFSYNEQFF. Written as DNA, the CDR3 is TGTGCCAGCTCACCGCGAAACTTCTCCTACAATGAGCAGTTCTTC.

This chain's CDR3 is CASSLAHSVYTDTQYF. CDR3 coding DNA: TGCGCCAGCAGCTTGGCACATAGCGTTTACACAGATACGCAGTATTTT. V and J are TRBV5-1 and TRBJ2-3, with D perhaps TRBD2 (5 bases). This CDR3 spans 16 amino acids. V was clipped by 0 bases and J by 2 bases, with 13 bases between them. Germline CDR1 and CDR2: SGHRS and YFSETQ.

This clonotype was observed a single time. V and J are TRBV5-1 and TRBJ2-1; no definite D call. In germline, CDR1 is SGHRS, CDR2 YFSETQ. Trimming stripped 4 bases from V and 9 bases from J, with 11 bases between. The CDR3 is 12 amino acids. The CDR3 DNA reads TGCGCCAGCAGCCTAATCTCACGTGAGCAGTTCTTC. It codes for CASSLISREQFF.

The chain combines TRBV29-1 with TRBJ2-7; tentative D call: TRBD2 (7 bases). This CDR3 has 14 amino acids. The V end lost 7 bases, the J end lost 2 bases, and 18 bases lay between the germline ends. Germline lookup yields CDR1 SQVTM and CDR2 ANQGSEA. Here the CDR3 reads CSAAGDTGPYEQYF. In DNA, the CDR3 is TGCAGCGCCGCGGGGGACACGGGGCCCTACGAGCAGTACTTC.

In its sample, this clonotype was seen many times. The J gene is TRBJ1-1, the V gene TRBV28, with a possible D match to TRBD1 (5 bases). Trimming shortened V by 7 bases and J by 7 bases, and 16 bases separated the two germline ends. This CDR3 has 13 residues. The germline gives CDR1 MDHEN, CDR2 SYDVKM. The CDR3 DNA sequence: TGTGCCAGCACGGAACACGGACAATTTGAAGCTTTCTTT. It is translated as CASTEHGQFEAFF.